In its sample, the clone carrying this TCR beta chain was seen a few times. Its antigen remains unknown. TCRB transcripts that were expressed got sequenced, as all of the isolated RNA had been reverse transcribed. Clones were read by immunoSEQ multiplex PCR, and TCRdb kept only the in-frame ones, dropping some. Of fewer than 250,000 clones in the sample, about 14% were seen once. The source of the sample is a study of beta chain features in type 1 diabetes. The study's findings and limits: Type 1 diabetes patients had fewer VDJ junction insertions and more deletions. Naive, central memory and Treg TCRB repertoires appeared more alike in patients than in healthy donors.

The sample consisted of naive CD4+ T cells from blood. The sequence derives from a woman aged 40 to 55 in good health.

The CDR3 coding sequence is TGTGCCAGCAGTCAGAGGACAGGGGCTGAAGCTTTCTTT. Encoded protein: CASSQRTGAEAFF. The chain combines TRBV6-5 with TRBJ1-1; 9 bases map to TRBD1. CDR3 length equals 13 residues. CDR1 is MNHEY and CDR2 is SVGAGI in the germline V gene. The junction had 4 bases not matched to a gene; V was cut back by 5 bases and J by 6 bases.